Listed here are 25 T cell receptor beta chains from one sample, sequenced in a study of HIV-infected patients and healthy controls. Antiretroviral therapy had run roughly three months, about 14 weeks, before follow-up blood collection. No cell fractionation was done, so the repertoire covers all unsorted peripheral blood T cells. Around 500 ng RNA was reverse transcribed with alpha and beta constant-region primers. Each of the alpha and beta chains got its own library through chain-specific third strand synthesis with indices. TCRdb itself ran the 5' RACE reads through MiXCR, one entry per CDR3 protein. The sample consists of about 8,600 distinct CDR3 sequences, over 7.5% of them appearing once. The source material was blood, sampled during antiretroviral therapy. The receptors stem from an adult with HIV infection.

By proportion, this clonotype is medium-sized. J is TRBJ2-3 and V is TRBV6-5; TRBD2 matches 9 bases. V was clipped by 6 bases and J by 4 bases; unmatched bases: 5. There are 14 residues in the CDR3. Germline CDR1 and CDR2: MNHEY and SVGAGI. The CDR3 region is CASRLAGPADTQYF. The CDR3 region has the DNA TGTGCCAGCAGGCTAGCGGGGCCGGCAGATACGCAGTATTTT.

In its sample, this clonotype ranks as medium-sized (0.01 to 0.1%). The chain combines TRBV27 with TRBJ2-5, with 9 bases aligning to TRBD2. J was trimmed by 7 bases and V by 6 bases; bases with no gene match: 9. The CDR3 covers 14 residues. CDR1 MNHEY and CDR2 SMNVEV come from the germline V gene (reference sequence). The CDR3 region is CASSPRLADATQYF. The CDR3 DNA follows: TGTGCCAGCAGCCCTCGACTAGCGGACGCGACCCAGTACTTC.

The DNA of the CDR3 is TGTGCCAGCAGCCTTACAGGGTGGAATGGCGAAAAACTGTTTTTT. It is translated as CASSLTGWNGEKLFF. The V and J genes are TRBV13 and TRBJ1-4, with a possible D match to TRBD1 (6 bases). Germline V CDR1 and CDR2: PRHDT, FYEKMQ (reference sequence). The CDR3 is 15 residues long. V dropped 5 bases and J dropped 8 bases, with 18 bases sitting between them.

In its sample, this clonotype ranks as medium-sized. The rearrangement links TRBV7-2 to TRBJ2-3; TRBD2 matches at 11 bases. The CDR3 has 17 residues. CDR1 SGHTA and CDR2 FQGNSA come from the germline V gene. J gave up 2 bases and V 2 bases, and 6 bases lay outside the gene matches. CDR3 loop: CASSLIAGGSNTDTQYF. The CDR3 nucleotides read TGTGCCAGCAGCTTAATAGCGGGAGGGTCCAACACAGATACGCAGTATTTT.

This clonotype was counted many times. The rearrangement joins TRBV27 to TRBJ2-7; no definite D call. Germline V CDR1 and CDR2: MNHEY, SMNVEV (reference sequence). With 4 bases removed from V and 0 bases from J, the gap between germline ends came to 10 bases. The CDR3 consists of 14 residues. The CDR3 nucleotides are TGTGCCAGCAGTTCAACAGATAGCTCCTACGAGCAGTACTTC. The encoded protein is CASSSTDSSYEQYF.

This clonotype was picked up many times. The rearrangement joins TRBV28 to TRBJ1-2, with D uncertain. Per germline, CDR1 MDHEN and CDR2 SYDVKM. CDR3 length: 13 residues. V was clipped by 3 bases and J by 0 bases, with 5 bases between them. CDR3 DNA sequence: TGTGCCAGCAGTTTCGGAACTAACTATGGCTACACCTTC. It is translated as CASSFGTNYGYTF.

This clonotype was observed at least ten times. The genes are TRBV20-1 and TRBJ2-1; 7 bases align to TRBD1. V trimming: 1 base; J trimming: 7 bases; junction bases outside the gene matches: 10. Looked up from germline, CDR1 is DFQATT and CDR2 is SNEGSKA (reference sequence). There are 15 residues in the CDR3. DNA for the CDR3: TGCAGTGCTAGAGTAACAGGGGATTGGTATAATGAGCAGTTCTTC. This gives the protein CSARVTGDWYNEQFF.

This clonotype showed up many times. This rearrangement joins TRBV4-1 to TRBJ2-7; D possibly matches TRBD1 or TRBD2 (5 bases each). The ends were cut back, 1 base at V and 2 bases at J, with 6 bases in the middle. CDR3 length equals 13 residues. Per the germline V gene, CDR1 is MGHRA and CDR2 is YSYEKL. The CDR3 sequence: CASSQGGTYEQYF. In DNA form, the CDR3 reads TGCGCCAGCAGCCAAGGGGGGACCTACGAGCAGTACTTC.

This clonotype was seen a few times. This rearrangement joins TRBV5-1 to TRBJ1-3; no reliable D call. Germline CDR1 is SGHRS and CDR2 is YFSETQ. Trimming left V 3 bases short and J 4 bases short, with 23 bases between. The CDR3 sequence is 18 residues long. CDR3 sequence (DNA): TGCGCCAGCAGCTATTACCCGATGGACGGCCCGGAGGGAAACACCATATATTTT. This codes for CASSYYPMDGPEGNTIYF.

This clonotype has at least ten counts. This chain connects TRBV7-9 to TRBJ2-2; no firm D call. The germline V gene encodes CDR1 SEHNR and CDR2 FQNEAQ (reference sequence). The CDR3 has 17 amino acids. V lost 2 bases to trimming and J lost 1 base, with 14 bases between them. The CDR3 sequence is CASSLLDSTLNTGELFF. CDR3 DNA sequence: TGTGCCAGCAGCTTATTAGACTCCACTCTGAACACCGGGGAGCTGTTTTTT.

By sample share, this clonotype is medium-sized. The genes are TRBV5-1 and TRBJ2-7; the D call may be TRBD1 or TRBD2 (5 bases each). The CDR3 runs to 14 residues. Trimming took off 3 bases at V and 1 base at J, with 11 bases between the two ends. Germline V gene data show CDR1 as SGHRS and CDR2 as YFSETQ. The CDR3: CASSSGTGSYEQYF. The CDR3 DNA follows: TGCGCCAGCAGCTCCGGGACGGGTTCCTACGAGCAGTACTTC.

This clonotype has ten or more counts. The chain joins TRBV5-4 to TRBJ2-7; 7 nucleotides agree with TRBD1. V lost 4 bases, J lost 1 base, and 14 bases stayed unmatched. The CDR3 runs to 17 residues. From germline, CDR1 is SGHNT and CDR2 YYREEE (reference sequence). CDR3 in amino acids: CASSPTKRQGKSYEQYF. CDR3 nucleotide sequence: TGTGCCAGCAGCCCCACAAAAAGACAGGGAAAGTCCTACGAGCAGTACTTC.

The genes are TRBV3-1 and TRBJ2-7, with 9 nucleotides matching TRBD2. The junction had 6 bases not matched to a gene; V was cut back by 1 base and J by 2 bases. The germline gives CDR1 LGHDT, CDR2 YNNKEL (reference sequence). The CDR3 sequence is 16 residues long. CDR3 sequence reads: CASSQGVAGVAYEQYF. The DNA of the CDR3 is TGTGCCAGCAGCCAAGGGGTAGCGGGAGTAGCCTACGAGCAGTACTTC.

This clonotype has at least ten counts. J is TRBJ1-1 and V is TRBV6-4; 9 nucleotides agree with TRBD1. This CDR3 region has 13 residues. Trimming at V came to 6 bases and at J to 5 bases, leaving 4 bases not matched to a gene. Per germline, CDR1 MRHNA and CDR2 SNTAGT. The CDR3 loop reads CASSLDRGTEAFF. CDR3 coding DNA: TGTGCCAGCAGCCTAGACAGGGGGACTGAAGCTTTCTTT.

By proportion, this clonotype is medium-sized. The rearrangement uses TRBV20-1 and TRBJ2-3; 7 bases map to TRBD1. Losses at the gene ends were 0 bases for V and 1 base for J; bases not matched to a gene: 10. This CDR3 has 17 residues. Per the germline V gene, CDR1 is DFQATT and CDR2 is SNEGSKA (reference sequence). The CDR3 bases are TGCAGTGCTAGAGACCCAGGACAGGTCCGAGGCACAGATACGCAGTATTTT. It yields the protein CSARDPGQVRGTDTQYF.

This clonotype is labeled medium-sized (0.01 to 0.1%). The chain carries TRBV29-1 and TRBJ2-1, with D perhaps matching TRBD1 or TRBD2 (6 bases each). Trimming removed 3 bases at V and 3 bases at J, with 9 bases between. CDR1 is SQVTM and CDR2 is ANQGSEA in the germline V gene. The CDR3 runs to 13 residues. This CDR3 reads CSVEEGGYNEQFF. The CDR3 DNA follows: TGCAGCGTTGAGGAGGGGGGCTACAATGAGCAGTTCTTC.

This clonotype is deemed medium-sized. The CDR3 protein is CASSLGQAYGYTF. DNA of the CDR3: TGTGCCAGCAGCTTGGGACAGGCTTATGGCTACACCTTC. The chain couples TRBV9 to TRBJ1-2; TRBD1 matches 8 bases. V lost 4 bases to trimming and J lost 5 bases; unmatched junction nucleotides: 4. The V gene's germline CDR1 is SGDLS and CDR2 YYNGEE. This CDR3 is 13 amino acids long.

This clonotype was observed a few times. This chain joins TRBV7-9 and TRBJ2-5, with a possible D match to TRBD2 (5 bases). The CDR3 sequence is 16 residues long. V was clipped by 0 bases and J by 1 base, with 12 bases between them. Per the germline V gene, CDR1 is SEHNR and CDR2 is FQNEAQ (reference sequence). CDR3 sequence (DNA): TGTGCCAGCAGCTTAGCGCGAGGAGCGGCCCAAGAGACCCAGTACTTC. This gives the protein CASSLARGAAQETQYF.

CDR3 loop: CASRQGYDKNIQYF. As DNA, the CDR3 is TGCGCCAGCAGGCAGGGATATGACAAAAACATTCAGTACTTC. The chain links TRBV5-1 to TRBJ2-4, with D tentatively TRBD1 (5 bases). V was pared by 5 bases and J by 3 bases, with 12 bases between. This CDR3 comprises 14 residues. Per germline, CDR1 SGHRS and CDR2 YFSETQ.

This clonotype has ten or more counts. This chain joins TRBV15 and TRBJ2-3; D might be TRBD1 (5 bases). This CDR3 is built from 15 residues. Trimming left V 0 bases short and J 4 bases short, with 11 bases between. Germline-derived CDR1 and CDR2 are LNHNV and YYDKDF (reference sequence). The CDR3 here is CATSRDPAGSDTQYF. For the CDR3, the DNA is TGTGCCACCAGCAGAGATCCGGCAGGGTCAGATACGCAGTATTTT.

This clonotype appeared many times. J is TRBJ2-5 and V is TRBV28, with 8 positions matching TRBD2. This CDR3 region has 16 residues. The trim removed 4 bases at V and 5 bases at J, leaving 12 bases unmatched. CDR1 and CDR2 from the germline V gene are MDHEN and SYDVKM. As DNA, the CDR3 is TGTGCCAGCAGTTCCCAGGGACTAGACGGGCTGGAGACCCAGTACTTC. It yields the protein CASSSQGLDGLETQYF.

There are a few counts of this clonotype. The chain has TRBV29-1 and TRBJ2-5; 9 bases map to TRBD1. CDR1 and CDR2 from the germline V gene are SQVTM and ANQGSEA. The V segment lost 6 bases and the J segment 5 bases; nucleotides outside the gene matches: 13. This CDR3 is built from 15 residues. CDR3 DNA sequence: TGCAGCGTGGGACCCGGGACAGGGCTTTTGGAGACCCAGTACTTC. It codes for CSVGPGTGLLETQYF.

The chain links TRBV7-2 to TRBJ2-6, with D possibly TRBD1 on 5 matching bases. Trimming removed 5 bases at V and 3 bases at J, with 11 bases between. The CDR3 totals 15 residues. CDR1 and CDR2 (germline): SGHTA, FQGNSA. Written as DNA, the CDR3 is TGTGCCAGCAGCAATCAGGGAAGTGGGGCCAACGTCCTGACTTTC. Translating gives CASSNQGSGANVLTF. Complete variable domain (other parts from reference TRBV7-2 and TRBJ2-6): GAGVSQSPSNKVTEKGKDVELRCDPISGHTALYWYRQSLGQGLEFLIYFQGNSAPDKSGLPSDRFSAERTGGSVSTLTIQRTQQEDSAVYLCASSNQGSGANVLTFGAGSRLTVL.

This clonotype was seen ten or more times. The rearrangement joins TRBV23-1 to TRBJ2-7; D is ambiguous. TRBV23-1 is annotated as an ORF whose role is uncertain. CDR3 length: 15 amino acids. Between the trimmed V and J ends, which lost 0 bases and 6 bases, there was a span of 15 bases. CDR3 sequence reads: CASSQSRRRPAEQYF. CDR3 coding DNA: TGCGCCAGCAGTCAATCGCGACGGAGACCTGCCGAGCAGTACTTC.

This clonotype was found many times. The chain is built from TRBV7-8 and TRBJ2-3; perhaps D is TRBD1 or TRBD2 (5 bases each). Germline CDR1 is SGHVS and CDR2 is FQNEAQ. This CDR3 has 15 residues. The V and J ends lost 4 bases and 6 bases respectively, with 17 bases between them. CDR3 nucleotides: TGTGCCAGCAGCTCCCCGGTGGGGGAGAGGGATACGCAGTATTTT. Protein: CASSSPVGERDTQYF.